This TCR beta chain was recorded in a study of blood T cell repertoires in COVID-19. Study overall: Nucleic acid was either cDNA or gDNA, and it came from T cells, B-cell-depleted T cells, or PBMCs.

Some clones are missing from TCRdb's copy, which holds only in-frame ones; the method was immunoSEQ multiplex PCR. The sample has about 100,000 clones; approximately 86% are singletons. The trim removed 3 bases at V and 0 bases at J, leaving 2 bases unmatched. Germline CDR1 and CDR2: SGHRS and YFSETQ. The CDR3 consists of 14 residues. The V gene is TRBV5-1, the J gene TRBJ1-2; 7 nucleotides match TRBD1. The origin of this receptor is a man older than 75 with active or convalescent COVID-19. The sample comprised peripheral blood. This chain's CDR3 is CASSSGTANYGYTF. The CDR3 nucleotides are TGCGCCAGCAGCTCCGGGACAGCTAACTATGGCTACACCTTC.